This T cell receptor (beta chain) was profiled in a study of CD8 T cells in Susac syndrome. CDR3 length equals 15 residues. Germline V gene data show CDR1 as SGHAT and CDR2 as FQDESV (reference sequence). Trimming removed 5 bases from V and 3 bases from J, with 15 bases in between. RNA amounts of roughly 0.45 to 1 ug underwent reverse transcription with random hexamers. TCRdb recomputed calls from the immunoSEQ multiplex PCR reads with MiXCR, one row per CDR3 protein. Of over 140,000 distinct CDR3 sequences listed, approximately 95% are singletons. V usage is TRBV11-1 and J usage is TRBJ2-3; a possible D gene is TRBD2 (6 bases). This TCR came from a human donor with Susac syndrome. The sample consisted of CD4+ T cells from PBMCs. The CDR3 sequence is CASSRDGGGTDTQYF. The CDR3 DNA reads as TGTGCCAGCAGCCGGGACGGGGGAGGAACAGATACGCAGTATTTT.